This T cell receptor beta chain was captured in a study of cytomegalovirus exposure and HLA in healthy donors. Study overall: The study's early data release held some 85 million unique TCRs from HLA-typed donors.

Donors consisted of healthy bone marrow donors. Study-level points and caveats: In most subjects, TCR beta sequences reportedly gave accurate predictions of HLA-A and HLA-B alleles. Later analysis identified a missense DCLRE1C variant that was linked to TCR beta V- and J-gene trimming.

PCR used 60 Vbeta primers and 13 Jbeta primers. The protocol was immunoSEQ multiplex PCR, while the TCRdb copy is restricted to in-frame clones and leaves out a portion. The repertoire consists of 220,000 or so clones, with about 78% occurring once and the leading ten covering approximately 3.9%. The CDR3 spans 13 residues. The V gene lost 6 bases and the J gene lost 5 bases, with 11 bases spanning the gap. Germline V gene lookup returns CDR1 MDHEN and CDR2 SYDVKM. Regarding this clone: What it recognizes is unknown.

Sequencing was carried out using PBMCs. This receptor was identified in a male donor in good health and CMV-seronegative. The chain is built from TRBV28 and TRBJ1-5; D gene unclear. CDR3 in DNA: TGTGCCAGCAGCTCGGACGGGGATCAGCCCCAGCATTTT. Translating gives CASSSDGDQPQHF.